This TCR beta chain comes out of a study of blood T cell repertoires in COVID-19. Whole-study context: The United States, Italy and Spain supplied acute and convalescent COVID-19 samples. The cDNA or gDNA used as material had been derived from T cells, B-cell-depleted T cells, or PBMCs.

Germline CDR1 MNHEY, CDR2 SVGAGI. V was shortened by 6 bases and J by 0 bases, with 6 bases between the two germline ends. This CDR3 spans 14 amino acids. Authors' data handling: Estimation of nucleated cell counts relied on the amplification of reference gene primers. TCRdb keeps only in-frame clones here, not all; method: immunoSEQ multiplex PCR. V and J calls and clone size follow that table, whereas D and trimming were derived from the DNA. The top ten hold around 4.8% of the sample, which has about 170,000 clones, around four fifths seen once. Grouping used clinical history reported by participants in a survey and questionnaire.

The J gene is TRBJ2-6, the V gene TRBV6-5, with D perhaps TRBD1 (5 bases). This clonotype was obtained from a woman in her forties or fifties who had recovered from COVID-19. The sample comprised PBMCs or T cells enriched from blood (not recorded which). The DNA for the CDR3 is TGTGCCAGCAGGACAGACTCTGGGGCCAACGTCCTGACTTTC. This gives the protein CASRTDSGANVLTF.